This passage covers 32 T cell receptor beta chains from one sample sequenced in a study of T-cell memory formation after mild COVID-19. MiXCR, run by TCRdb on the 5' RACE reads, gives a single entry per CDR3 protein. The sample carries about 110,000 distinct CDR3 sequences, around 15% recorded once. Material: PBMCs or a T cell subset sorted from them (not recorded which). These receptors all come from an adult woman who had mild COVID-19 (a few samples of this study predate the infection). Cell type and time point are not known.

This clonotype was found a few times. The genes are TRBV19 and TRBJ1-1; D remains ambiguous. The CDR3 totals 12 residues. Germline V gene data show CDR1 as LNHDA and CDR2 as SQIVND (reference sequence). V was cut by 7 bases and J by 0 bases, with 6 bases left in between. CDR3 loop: CASTHMNTEAFF. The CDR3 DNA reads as TGTGCCAGTACTCATATGAACACTGAAGCTTTCTTT.

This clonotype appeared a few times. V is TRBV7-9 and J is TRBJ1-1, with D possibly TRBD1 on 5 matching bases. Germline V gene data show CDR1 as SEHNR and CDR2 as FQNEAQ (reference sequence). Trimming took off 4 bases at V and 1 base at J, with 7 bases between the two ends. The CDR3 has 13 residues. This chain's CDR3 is CASSSGTNTEAFF. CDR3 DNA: TGTGCCAGCAGCTCAGGGACGAACACTGAAGCTTTCTTT.

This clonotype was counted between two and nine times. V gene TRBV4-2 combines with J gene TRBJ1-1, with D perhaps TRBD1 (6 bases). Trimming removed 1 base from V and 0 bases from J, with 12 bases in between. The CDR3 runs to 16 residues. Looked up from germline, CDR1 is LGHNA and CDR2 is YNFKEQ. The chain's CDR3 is CASSQADPGVNTEAFF. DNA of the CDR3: TGTGCCAGCAGCCAAGCGGACCCAGGGGTGAACACTGAAGCTTTCTTT.

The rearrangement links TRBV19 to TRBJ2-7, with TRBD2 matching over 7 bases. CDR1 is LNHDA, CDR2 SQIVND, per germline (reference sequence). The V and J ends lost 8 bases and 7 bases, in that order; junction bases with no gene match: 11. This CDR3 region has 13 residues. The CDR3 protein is CASRDYNSGEQYF. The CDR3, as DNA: TGTGCCAGTCGGGACTATAACTCTGGGGAGCAGTACTTC.

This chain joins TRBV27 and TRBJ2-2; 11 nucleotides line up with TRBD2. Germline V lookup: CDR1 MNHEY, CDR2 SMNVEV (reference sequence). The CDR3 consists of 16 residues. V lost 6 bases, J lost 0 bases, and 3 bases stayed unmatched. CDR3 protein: CASSAGLAANTGELFF. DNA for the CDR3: TGTGCCAGCAGCGCGGGACTAGCGGCGAACACCGGGGAGCTGTTTTTT.

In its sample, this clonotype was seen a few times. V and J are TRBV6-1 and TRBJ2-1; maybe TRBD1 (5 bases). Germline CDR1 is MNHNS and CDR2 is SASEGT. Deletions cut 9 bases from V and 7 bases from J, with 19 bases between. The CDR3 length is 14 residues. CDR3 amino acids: CASIERGAPNEQFF. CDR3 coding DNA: TGTGCCAGTATCGAAAGGGGTGCCCCGAATGAGCAGTTCTTC.

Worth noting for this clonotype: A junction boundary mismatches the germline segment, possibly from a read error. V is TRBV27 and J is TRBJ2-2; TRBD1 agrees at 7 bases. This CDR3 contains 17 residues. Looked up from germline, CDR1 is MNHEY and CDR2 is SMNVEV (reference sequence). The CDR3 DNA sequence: TGTGCCAGCGGTTTCCCTGGTGACAGGGCTAACACCGGGGAGCTGTTTTTT. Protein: CASGFPGDRANTGELFF.

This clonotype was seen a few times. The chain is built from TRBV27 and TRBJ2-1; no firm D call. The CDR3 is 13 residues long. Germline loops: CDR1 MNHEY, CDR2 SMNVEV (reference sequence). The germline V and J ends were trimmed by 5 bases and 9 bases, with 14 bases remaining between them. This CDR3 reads CASSPRTYGEQFF. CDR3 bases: TGTGCCAGCAGTCCTCGAACGTATGGTGAGCAGTTCTTC.

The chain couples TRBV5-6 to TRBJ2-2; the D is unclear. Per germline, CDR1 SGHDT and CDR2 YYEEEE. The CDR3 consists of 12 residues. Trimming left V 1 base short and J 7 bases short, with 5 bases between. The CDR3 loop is CASSLTGGELFF. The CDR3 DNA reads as TGTGCCAGCAGCTTGACTGGCGGGGAGCTGTTTTTT. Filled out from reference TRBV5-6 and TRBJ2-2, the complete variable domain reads DAGVTQSPTHLIKTRGQQVTLRCSPKSGHDTVSWYQQALGQGPQFIFQYYEEEERQRGNFPDRFSGHQFPNYSSELNVNALLLGDSALYLCASSLTGGELFFGEGSRLTVL.

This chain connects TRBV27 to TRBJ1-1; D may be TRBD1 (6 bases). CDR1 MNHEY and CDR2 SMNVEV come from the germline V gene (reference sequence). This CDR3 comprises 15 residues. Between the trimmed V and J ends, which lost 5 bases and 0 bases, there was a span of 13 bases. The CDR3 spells CASSLLEGVNTEAFF. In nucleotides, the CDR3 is TGTGCCAGCAGTCTTCTGGAGGGGGTGAACACTGAAGCTTTCTTT.

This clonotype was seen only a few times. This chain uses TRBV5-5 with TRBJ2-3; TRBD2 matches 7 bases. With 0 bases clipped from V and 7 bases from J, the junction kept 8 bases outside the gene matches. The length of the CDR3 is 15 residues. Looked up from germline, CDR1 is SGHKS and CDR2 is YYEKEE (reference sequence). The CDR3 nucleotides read TGTGCCAGCAGCTTGGGACTAGCAGACGAGAATACGCAGTATTTT. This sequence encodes CASSLGLADENTQYF.

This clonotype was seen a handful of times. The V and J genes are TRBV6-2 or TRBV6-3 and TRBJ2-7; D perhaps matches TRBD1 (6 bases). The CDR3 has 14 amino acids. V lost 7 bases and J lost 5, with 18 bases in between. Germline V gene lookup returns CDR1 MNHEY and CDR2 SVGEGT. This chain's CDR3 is CASNAVQGVDEQYF. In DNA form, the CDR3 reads TGTGCCAGCAACGCGGTACAGGGAGTCGACGAGCAGTACTTC.

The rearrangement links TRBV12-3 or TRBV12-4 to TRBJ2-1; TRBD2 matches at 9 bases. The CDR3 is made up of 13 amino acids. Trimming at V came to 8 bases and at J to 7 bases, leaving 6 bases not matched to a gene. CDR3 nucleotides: TGTGCCAGCTTAGCGGGGGAGAAAAATGAGCAGTTCTTC. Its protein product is CASLAGEKNEQFF.

CDR3 bases: TGTGCCAGCAGCTCCATTCCGACAGGGGTCTCTGGAAACACCATATATTTT. Its protein is CASSSIPTGVSGNTIYF. The chain carries TRBV27 and TRBJ1-3; TRBD1 aligns across 8 bases. V was clipped by 6 bases and J by 0 bases; unmatched bases: 10. This CDR3 is built from 17 residues. Per the germline V gene, CDR1 is MNHEY and CDR2 is SMNVEV (reference sequence).

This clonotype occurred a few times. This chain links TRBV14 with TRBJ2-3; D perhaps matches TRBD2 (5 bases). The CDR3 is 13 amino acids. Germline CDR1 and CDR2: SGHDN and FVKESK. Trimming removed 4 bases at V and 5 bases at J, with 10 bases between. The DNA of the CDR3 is TGTGCCAGCAGCCCCCGACGGGAAGATACGCAGTATTTT. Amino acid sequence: CASSPRREDTQYF. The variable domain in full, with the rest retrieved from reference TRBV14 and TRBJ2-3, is EAGVTQFPSHSVIEKGQTVTLRCDPISGHDNLYWYRRVMGKEIKFLLHFVKESKQDESGMPNNRFLAERTGGTYSTLKVQPAELEDSGVYFCASSPRREDTQYFGPGTRLTVL.

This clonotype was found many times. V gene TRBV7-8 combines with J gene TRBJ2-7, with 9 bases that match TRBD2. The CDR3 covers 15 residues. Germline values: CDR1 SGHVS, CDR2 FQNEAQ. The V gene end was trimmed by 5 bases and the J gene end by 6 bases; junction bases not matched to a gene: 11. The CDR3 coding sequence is TGTGCCAGCAGCACCGTAGGCGGGGGGGCAGGCGAGCAGTACTTC. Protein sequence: CASSTVGGGAGEQYF.

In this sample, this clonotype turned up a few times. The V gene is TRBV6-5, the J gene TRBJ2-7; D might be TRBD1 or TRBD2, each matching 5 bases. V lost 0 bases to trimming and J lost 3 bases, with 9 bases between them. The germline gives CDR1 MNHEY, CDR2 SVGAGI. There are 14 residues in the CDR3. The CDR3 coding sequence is TGTGCCAGCAGTTACTCGTCAGGGAGCTACGAGCAGTACTTC. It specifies CASSYSSGSYEQYF.

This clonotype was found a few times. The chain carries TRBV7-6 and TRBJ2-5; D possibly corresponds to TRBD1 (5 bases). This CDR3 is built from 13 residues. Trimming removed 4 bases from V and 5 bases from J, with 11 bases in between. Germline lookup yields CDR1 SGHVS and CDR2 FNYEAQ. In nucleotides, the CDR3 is TGTGCCAGCAGCTACGTAAGGGGTGAGACCCAGTACTTC. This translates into CASSYVRGETQYF.

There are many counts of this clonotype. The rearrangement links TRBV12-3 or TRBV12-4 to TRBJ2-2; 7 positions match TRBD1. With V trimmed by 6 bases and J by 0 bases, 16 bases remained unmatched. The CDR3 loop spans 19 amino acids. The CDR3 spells CASSDWDSLLSANTGELFF. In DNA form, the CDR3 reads TGTGCCAGCAGCGACTGGGACAGCTTATTATCCGCGAACACCGGGGAGCTGTTTTTT.

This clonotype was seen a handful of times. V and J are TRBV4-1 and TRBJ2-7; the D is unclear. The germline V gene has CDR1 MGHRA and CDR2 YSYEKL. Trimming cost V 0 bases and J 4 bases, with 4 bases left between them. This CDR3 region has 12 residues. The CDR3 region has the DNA TGCGCCAGCAGCCAAGAGCCTTACGAGCAGTACTTC. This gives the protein CASSQEPYEQYF.

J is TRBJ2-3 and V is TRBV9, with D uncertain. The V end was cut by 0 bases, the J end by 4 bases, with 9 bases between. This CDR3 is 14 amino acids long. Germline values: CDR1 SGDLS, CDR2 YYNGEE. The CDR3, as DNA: TGTGCCAGCAGCGTAGCCTCTGGGTCAGATACGCAGTATTTT. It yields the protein CASSVASGSDTQYF. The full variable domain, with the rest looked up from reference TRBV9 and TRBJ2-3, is DSGVTQTPKHLITATGQRVTLRCSPRSGDLSVYWYQQSLDQGLQFLIQYYNGEERAKGNILERFSAQQFPDLHSELNLSSLELGDSALYFCASSVASGSDTQYFGPGTRLTVL.

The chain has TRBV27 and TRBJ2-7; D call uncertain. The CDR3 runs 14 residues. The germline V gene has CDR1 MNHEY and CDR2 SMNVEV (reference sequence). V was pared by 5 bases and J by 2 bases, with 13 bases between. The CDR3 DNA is TGTGCCAGCAGTGACACTTTGAAAGCCTACGAGCAGTACTTC. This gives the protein CASSDTLKAYEQYF.

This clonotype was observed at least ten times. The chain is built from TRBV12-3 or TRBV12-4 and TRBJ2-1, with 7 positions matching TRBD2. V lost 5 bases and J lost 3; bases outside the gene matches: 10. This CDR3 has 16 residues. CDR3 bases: TGTGCCAGCAGTGGATTTGGGGGGGAGTTCTACAATGAGCAGTTCTTC. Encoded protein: CASSGFGGEFYNEQFF.

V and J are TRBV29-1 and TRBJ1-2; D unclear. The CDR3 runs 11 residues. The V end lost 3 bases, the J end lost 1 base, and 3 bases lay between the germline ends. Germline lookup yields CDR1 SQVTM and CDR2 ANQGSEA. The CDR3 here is CSVDYNYGYTF. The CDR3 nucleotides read TGCAGCGTTGATTATAACTATGGCTACACCTTC.

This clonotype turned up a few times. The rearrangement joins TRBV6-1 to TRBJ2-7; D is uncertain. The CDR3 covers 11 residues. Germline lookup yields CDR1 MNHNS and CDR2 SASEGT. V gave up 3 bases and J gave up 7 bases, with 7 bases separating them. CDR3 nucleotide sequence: TGTGCCAGCAGTGATCAACTTGAGCAGTACTTC. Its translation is CASSDQLEQYF.

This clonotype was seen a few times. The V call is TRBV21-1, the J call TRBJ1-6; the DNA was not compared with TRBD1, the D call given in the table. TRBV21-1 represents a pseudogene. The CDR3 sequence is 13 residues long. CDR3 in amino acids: CASSSRQGSPLHF. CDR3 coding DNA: TGTGCCAGCAGCAGCCGACAAGGGTCACCCCTCCACTTT.

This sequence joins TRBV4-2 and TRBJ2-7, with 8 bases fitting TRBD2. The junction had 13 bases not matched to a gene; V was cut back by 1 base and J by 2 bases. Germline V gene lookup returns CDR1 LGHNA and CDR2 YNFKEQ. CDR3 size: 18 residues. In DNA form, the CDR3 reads TGTGCCAGCAGCCAAGTTTCCTTATCGGCGGGGGGCGCCTACGAGCAGTACTTC. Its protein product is CASSQVSLSAGGAYEQYF.

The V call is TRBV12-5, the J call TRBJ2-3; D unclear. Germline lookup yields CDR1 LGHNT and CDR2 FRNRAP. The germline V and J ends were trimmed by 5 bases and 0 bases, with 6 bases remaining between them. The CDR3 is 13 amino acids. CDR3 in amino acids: CASGLESTDTQYF. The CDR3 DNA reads TGTGCTAGTGGTCTGGAGAGCACAGATACGCAGTATTTT.

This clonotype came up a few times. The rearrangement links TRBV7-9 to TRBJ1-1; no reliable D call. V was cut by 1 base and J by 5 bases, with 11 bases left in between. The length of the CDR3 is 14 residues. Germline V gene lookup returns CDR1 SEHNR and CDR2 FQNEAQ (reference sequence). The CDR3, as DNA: TGTGCCAGCAGCTTAGAGAGGACGAGGACTGAAGCTTTCTTT. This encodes CASSLERTRTEAFF.

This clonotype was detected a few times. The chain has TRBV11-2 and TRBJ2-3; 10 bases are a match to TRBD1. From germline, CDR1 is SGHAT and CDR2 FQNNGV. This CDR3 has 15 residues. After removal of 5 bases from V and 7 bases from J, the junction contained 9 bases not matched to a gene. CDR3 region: CASSPQGDRGYTQYF. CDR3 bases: TGTGCCAGCAGCCCCCAGGGGGACAGGGGATATACGCAGTATTTT.

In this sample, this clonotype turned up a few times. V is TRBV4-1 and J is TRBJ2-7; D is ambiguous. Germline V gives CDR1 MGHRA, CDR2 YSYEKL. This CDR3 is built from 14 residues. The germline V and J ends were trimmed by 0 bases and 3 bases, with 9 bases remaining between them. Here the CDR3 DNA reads TGCGCCAGCAGCCAAGATAAACCTGGCTACGAGCAGTACTTC. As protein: CASSQDKPGYEQYF.

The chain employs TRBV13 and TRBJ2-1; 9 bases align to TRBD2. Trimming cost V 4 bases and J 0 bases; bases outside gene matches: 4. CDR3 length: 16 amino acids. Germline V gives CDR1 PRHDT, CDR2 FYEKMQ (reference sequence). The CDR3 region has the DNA TGTGCCAGCAGCTGGACTAGCGCGAGCTCCTACAATGAGCAGTTCTTC. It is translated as CASSWTSASSYNEQFF.